What follows describes a single TCR beta chain. Repertoires were generated with immunoSEQ multiplex PCR, while TCRdb's copy carries only in-frame clones and drops some. The sample yields about 140,000 clones, of which the top ten take up 2% to 2.5%. This specimen comes from a study of T cell responses to AZD1222 COVID-19 vaccine. V shed 5 bases and J shed 5 bases, with 15 bases lying between them. From germline, CDR1 is MNHEY and CDR2 SVGAGI. The CDR3 sequence is 15 residues long. This TCR came from an adult in good health. V usage is TRBV6-5 and J usage is TRBJ1-4, with D perhaps matching TRBD1 (6 bases). Sequencing used peripheral blood. DNA of the CDR3: TGTGCCAGCAGTCTAGCGACAGGCGCCAATGAAAAACTGTTTTTT. As protein: CASSLATGANEKLFF.